This passage covers 28 T cell receptor beta chains from one sample sequenced in a study of T cells in Graves' hyperthyroidism and ophthalmopathy. Amplification targeted TCR beta CDR3 regions from RNA transcripts. First-round RT-PCR of the TCR CDR3 relied on the HTBI primer set. TCRdb fed the multiplex PCR reads into MiXCR, producing one record per CDR3 protein. The sample includes 400,000 to 550,000 distinct CDR3 sequences, less than 25% of them seen just once. The sample was blood. These receptors were collected from a woman aged 25 to 45 with Graves' ophthalmopathy.

The chain links TRBV28 to TRBJ2-7; TRBD2 is a possible D gene (6 bases). V dropped 7 bases and J dropped 4 bases, with 17 bases sitting between them. Germline assignment: CDR1 MDHEN and CDR2 SYDVKM. The CDR3 spans 14 residues. In nucleotides, the CDR3 is TGTGCCAGCAACACCGGGACTTTAGTATACGAGCAGTACTTC. Translated: CASNTGTLVYEQYF.

This clonotype has ten or more counts. The chain couples TRBV4-1 to TRBJ1-1, with D maybe TRBD1 (5 bases). Germline V lookup: CDR1 MGHRA, CDR2 YSYEKL. The CDR3 has 15 amino acids. Trimming pared 4 bases from V and 0 bases from J, leaving 12 bases between. The CDR3: CASSPSGDLNTEAFF. CDR3 nucleotide sequence: TGCGCCAGCAGCCCCTCTGGGGACTTGAACACTGAAGCTTTCTTT.

This clonotype was seen repeatedly, ten times or more. The J gene is TRBJ2-2, the V gene TRBV5-1; the D call may be TRBD1 or TRBD2 (5 bases each). The length of the CDR3 is 14 residues. Trimming cost V 5 bases and J 3 bases, with 11 bases left between them. Per germline, CDR1 SGHRS and CDR2 YFSETQ. The CDR3, as DNA: TGCGCCAGCAGTGGGGACGGAGACACCGGGGAGCTGTTTTTT. Its translation is CASSGDGDTGELFF.

This clonotype came up many times. The rearrangement joins TRBV27 to TRBJ1-2; 7 bases align to TRBD1. Germline V gene data show CDR1 as MNHEY and CDR2 as SMNVEV (reference sequence). With 6 bases clipped from V and 4 bases from J, the junction kept 8 bases outside the gene matches. The CDR3 loop spans 14 amino acids. The CDR3 DNA is TGTGCCAGCAGGACTCAGGGGGGCCGCTATGGCTACACCTTC. It translates to CASRTQGGRYGYTF.

This sequence joins TRBV6-5 and TRBJ2-4; 11 bases are shared with TRBD1. Germline lookup yields CDR1 MNHEY and CDR2 SVGAGI. The CDR3 runs 13 residues. The junction had 6 bases not matched to a gene; V was cut back by 9 bases and J by 8 bases. CDR3 protein: CASWTGGAYIQYF. CDR3 DNA sequence: TGTGCCAGTTGGACAGGGGGCGCGTACATTCAGTACTTC.

The chain combines TRBV28 with TRBJ1-5; 10 nucleotides align to TRBD1. V lost 5 bases and J lost 0; bases outside the gene matches: 7. The CDR3 totals 17 residues. Per germline, CDR1 MDHEN and CDR2 SYDVKM. This chain's CDR3 is CASSARTGGFSNQPQHF. The CDR3 DNA reads as TGTGCCAGCAGTGCGCGGACAGGGGGATTTAGCAATCAGCCCCAGCATTTT.

The rearrangement links TRBV29-1 to TRBJ2-2; tentatively, D is TRBD1 (6 bases). CDR1 is SQVTM and CDR2 is ANQGSEA in the germline V gene. The CDR3 runs to 15 residues. The V and J ends lost 1 base and 0 bases respectively, with 9 bases between them. The CDR3 nucleotides read TGCAGCGTTGAAGTAGAGGGGGCGAACACCGGGGAGCTGTTTTTT. Encoded protein: CSVEVEGANTGELFF.

This clonotype was detected ten times or more. The J gene is TRBJ1-1, the V gene TRBV6-1, with D unresolved. This CDR3 is 12 amino acids long. V was cut by 4 bases and J by 4 bases, with 7 bases left in between. Per germline, CDR1 MNHNS and CDR2 SASEGT. The CDR3 reads CASSGLFTEAFF. In nucleotides, the CDR3 is TGTGCCAGCAGTGGACTTTTCACTGAAGCTTTCTTT.

This clonotype was observed at least ten times. The chain recombines TRBV10-3 with TRBJ2-7; 10 positions agree with TRBD2. V was pared by 6 bases and J by 2 bases, with 4 bases of the junction left unmatched. CDR3 length: 14 amino acids. Germline lookup yields CDR1 ENHRY and CDR2 SYGVKD. Here the CDR3 DNA reads TGTGCCATCAGGAGCGGGGGGGACCCCTACGAGCAGTACTTC. Translating gives CAIRSGGDPYEQYF.

The chain's CDR3 is CASSKGSMTGYSYEQYF. DNA for the CDR3: TGTGCCAGCAGTAAGGGGTCCATGACAGGGTACTCCTACGAGCAGTACTTC. The gene calls are TRBV28 and TRBJ2-7; 7 bases are shared with TRBD1. After removal of 5 bases from V and 0 bases from J, the junction contained 13 bases not matched to a gene. Germline V gene sequence: CDR1 MDHEN, CDR2 SYDVKM. This CDR3 region has 17 residues.

Many counts were recorded for this clonotype. The chain combines TRBV14 with TRBJ2-7; no clear D. Germline assignment: CDR1 SGHDN and CDR2 FVKESK. This CDR3 has 13 amino acids. V lost 1 base to trimming and J lost 6 bases, with 10 bases between them. In DNA form, the CDR3 reads TGTGCCAGCAGCCAAGTTCAGTATGGCGAGCAGTACTTC. Translation gives CASSQVQYGEQYF.

The chain has TRBV4-1 and TRBJ2-3, with TRBD2 matching 9 bases. V shed 0 bases and J 1 base; nucleotides not matched to a gene: 5. Germline assignment: CDR1 MGHRA and CDR2 YSYEKL. CDR3 length equals 17 residues. As DNA, the CDR3 is TGCGCCAGCAGCCAAGATAGCGCTAGCGGGGGCACAGATACGCAGTATTTT. Its protein product is CASSQDSASGGTDTQYF.

A few counts support this clonotype. A much larger clone differs from this one at a single base, so this may be a read error. The chain carries TRBV29-1 and TRBJ1-2, with D maybe TRBD1 (6 bases). This CDR3 is built from 12 residues. The germline V gene has CDR1 SQVTM and CDR2 ANQGSEA. The V end lost 6 bases, the J end lost 4 bases, and 12 bases lay between the germline ends. The CDR3 sequence is CSVTGTSYGYTF. As DNA, the CDR3 is TGCAGCGTAACCGGGACAAGCTATGGCTACACCTTC.

The CDR3 DNA follows: TGTGCCAGCAGCTTAGATCTGAACACTCGGGAGACCCAGTACTTC. Translation: CASSLDLNTRETQYF. J is TRBJ2-5 and V is TRBV11-2; no firm D call. With 0 bases removed from V and 5 bases from J, the gap between germline ends came to 13 bases. The CDR3 runs 15 residues. CDR1 SGHAT and CDR2 FQNNGV come from the germline V gene.

The J gene is TRBJ2-5, the V gene TRBV14, with 8 bases lining up with TRBD2. V lost 0 bases and J lost 2; bases outside the gene matches: 11. The CDR3 totals 18 residues. Germline V gives CDR1 SGHDN, CDR2 FVKESK. CDR3 protein: CASSQDRDGLARQETQYF. The DNA of the CDR3 is TGTGCCAGCAGCCAAGATCGCGACGGACTAGCCAGACAAGAGACCCAGTACTTC. Based on the CDR3 plus reference TRBV14 and TRBJ2-5, the full variable domain is EAGVTQFPSHSVIEKGQTVTLRCDPISGHDNLYWYRRVMGKEIKFLLHFVKESKQDESGMPNNRFLAERTGGTYSTLKVQPAELEDSGVYFCASSQDRDGLARQETQYFGPGTRLLVL.

In this sample, this clonotype turned up many times. The V and J genes are TRBV27 and TRBJ1-1; 12 positions match TRBD1. V shed 3 bases, J shed 8 bases, and the junction held 4 bases outside the gene matches. The germline V gene encodes CDR1 MNHEY and CDR2 SMNVEV (reference sequence). There are 14 residues in the CDR3. For the CDR3, the DNA is TGTGCCAGCAGTTTGGGACAGGGGGCGAGGGAAGCTTTCTTT. Protein sequence: CASSLGQGAREAFF.

The rearrangement joins TRBV6-1 to TRBJ2-7; D uncertain. This CDR3 has 15 residues. From germline, CDR1 is MNHNS and CDR2 SASEGT. V lost 6 bases, J lost 6 bases, and 21 bases lay in between. DNA of the CDR3: TGTGCCAGCAGGGGGTTACACCCGTTCCTCCTCGAGCAGTACTTC. It yields the protein CASRGLHPFLLEQYF.

The gene calls are TRBV25-1 and TRBJ1-2; the match to TRBD1 covers 7 bases. The CDR3 is made up of 13 amino acids. From germline, CDR1 is MGHDK and CDR2 SYGVNS. Losses at the gene ends were 4 bases for V and 5 bases for J; bases not matched to a gene: 4. The CDR3 reads CASSAGGEYGYTF. Written as DNA, the CDR3 is TGTGCCAGCAGTGCAGGGGGGGAATATGGCTACACCTTC.

The chain employs TRBV6-1 and TRBJ1-1, with TRBD1 matching over 8 bases. This CDR3 is 12 amino acids long. With 5 bases clipped from V and 7 bases from J, the junction kept 3 bases outside the gene matches. Germline CDR1 and CDR2: MNHNS and SASEGT. The DNA for the CDR3 is TGTGCCAGCAGTACCGGGACAGGTGAAGCTTTCTTT. This encodes CASSTGTGEAFF.

The chain has TRBV4-1 and TRBJ1-2; 9 bases line up with TRBD1. V lost 2 bases to trimming and J lost 8 bases; unmatched junction nucleotides: 21. Germline CDR1 MGHRA, CDR2 YSYEKL. CDR3 size: 19 residues. The CDR3 nucleotides are TGCGCCAGCAGCCAATCCCAAACTGCTTCCGGGACAGGGACTCGCGGCTACACCTTC. It translates to CASSQSQTASGTGTRGYTF.

In its sample, this clonotype was seen many times. The chain has TRBV20-1 and TRBJ2-7; no clear D gene. Between the trimmed V and J ends, which lost 6 bases and 3 bases, there was a span of 15 bases. The CDR3 is 13 amino acids. Germline V gives CDR1 DFQATT, CDR2 SNEGSKA (reference sequence). The CDR3 sequence: CSAPGDQGYEQYF. The CDR3 DNA reads TGCAGTGCACCCGGAGACCAAGGCTACGAGCAGTACTTC.

This clonotype was recorded many times. The rearrangement uses TRBV6-1 and TRBJ1-2; D possibly corresponds to TRBD1 (5 bases). Germline V gene sequence: CDR1 MNHNS, CDR2 SASEGT. The CDR3 consists of 14 residues. Trimming left V 8 bases short and J 8 bases short, with 21 bases between. The CDR3 protein is CASGRSRVGDGYTF. For the CDR3, the DNA is TGTGCCAGCGGCAGAAGTAGGGTAGGGGACGGCTACACCTTC.

CDR3 loop: CASSIGQGSQETQYF. In nucleotides, the CDR3 is TGTGCCAGCAGCATAGGACAGGGGAGCCAAGAGACCCAGTACTTC. The chain combines TRBV5-8 with TRBJ2-5, with 9 bases fitting TRBD1. CDR3 length equals 15 residues. J gave up 1 base and V 4 bases, and 5 bases lay outside the gene matches. Germline loops: CDR1 SGHTS, CDR2 YDEGEE.

There are many counts of this clonotype. The rearrangement uses TRBV18 and TRBJ1-2; 8 positions match TRBD1. Germline CDR1 KGHSH, CDR2 LQKENI. The CDR3 consists of 13 residues. The V gene end was trimmed by 7 bases and the J gene end by 3 bases; junction bases not matched to a gene: 4. CDR3 region: CASWTGQDYGYTF. The CDR3 DNA is TGTGCCAGCTGGACGGGACAGGACTATGGCTACACCTTC. Combining the CDR3 with reference TRBV18 and TRBJ1-2 gives the whole variable domain NAGVMQNPRHLVRRRGQEARLRCSPMKGHSHVYWYRQLPEEGLKFMVYLQKENIIDESGMPKERFSAEFPKEGPSILRIQQVVRGDSAAYFCASWTGQDYGYTFGSGTRLTVV.

V is TRBV6-1 and J is TRBJ1-1; tentatively, D is TRBD1 (5 bases). CDR3 size: 14 residues. Germline V lookup: CDR1 MNHNS, CDR2 SASEGT. V lost 8 bases and J lost 4, with 17 bases in between. The DNA of the CDR3 is TGTGCCAGCTGTGGAGCGGGGGGGGGCACTGAAGCTTTCTTT. Translated: CASCGAGGGTEAFF.

With respect to this clonotype: The limits of the CDR3 on the DNA are not certain, so only TCRdb's listed CDR3 is given. The chain has TRBV5-8 and TRBJ1-1; the DNA was not compared with TRBD1, the D call given in the table. The germline gives CDR1 SGHTS, CDR2 YDEGEE. The CDR3 spans 15 residues, counting both ends. CDR3 loop: CASSLVGRGNTESFF.

This clonotype was detected many times. The genes are TRBV13 and TRBJ1-2; 7 bases align to TRBD1. There are 13 residues in the CDR3. Germline CDR1 and CDR2: PRHDT and FYEKMQ (reference sequence). V was pared by 6 bases and J by 4 bases, with 5 bases of the junction left unmatched. The CDR3: CASSMQGVYGYTF. The CDR3 DNA is TGTGCCAGCAGTATGCAGGGGGTCTATGGCTACACCTTC.

CDR3 nucleotide sequence: TGTGCCAGCAGTAGCTGGACGGGGAGAGCGGGGGCCAACGTCCTGACTTTC. Its translation: CASSSWTGRAGANVLTF. The V call is TRBV12-3 or TRBV12-4, the J call TRBJ2-6; D is perhaps TRBD2 (5 bases). The CDR3 is 17 residues long. The V end was cut by 5 bases, the J end by 4 bases, with 18 bases between.